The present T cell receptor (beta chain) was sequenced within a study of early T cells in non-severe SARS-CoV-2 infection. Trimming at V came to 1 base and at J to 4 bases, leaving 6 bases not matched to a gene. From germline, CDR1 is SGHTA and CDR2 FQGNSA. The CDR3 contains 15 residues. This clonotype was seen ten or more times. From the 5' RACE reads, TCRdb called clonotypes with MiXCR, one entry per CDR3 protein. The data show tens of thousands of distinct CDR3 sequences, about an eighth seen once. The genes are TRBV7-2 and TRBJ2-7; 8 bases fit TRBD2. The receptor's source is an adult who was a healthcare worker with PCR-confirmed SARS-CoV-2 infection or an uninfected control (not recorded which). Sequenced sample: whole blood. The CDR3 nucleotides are TGTGCCAGCAGCTTAGGTGGTAGCGGGACTTACGAGCAGTACTTC. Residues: CASSLGGSGTYEQYF.